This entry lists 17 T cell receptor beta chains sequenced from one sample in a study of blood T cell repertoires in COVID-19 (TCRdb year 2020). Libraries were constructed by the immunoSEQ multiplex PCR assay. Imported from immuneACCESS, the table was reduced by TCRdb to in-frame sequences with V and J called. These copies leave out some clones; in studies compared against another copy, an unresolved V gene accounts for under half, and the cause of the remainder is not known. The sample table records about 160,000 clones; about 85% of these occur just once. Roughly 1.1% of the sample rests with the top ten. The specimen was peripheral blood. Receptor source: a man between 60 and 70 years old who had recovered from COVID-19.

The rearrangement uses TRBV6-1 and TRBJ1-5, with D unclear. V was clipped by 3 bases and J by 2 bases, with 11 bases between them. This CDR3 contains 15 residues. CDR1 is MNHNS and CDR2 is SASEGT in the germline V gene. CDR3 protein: CASSDRRIGNQPQHF. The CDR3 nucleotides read TGTGCCAGCAGTGATAGGCGGATCGGCAATCAGCCCCAGCATTTT.

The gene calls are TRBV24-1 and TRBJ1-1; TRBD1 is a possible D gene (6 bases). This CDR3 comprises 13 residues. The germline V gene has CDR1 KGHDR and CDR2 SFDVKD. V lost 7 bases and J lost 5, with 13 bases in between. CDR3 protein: CATRQGERTEAFF. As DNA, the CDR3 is TGTGCCACCAGACAGGGCGAAAGGACTGAAGCTTTCTTT.

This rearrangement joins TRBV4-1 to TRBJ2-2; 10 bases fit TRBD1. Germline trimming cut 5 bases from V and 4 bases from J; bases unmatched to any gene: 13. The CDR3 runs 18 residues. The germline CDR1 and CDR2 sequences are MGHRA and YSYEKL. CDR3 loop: CASSSKAGTGVATGELFF. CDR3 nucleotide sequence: TGCGCCAGCAGCTCAAAGGCCGGGACAGGGGTGGCCACCGGGGAGCTGTTTTTT.

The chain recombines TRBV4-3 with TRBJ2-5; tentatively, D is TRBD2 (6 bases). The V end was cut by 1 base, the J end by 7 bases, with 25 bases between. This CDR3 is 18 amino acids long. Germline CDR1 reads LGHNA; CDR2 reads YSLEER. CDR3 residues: CASSQAPGGAAQGSTQYF. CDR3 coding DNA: TGCGCCAGCAGCCAAGCCCCCGGAGGGGCAGCCCAAGGTTCGACCCAGTACTTC.

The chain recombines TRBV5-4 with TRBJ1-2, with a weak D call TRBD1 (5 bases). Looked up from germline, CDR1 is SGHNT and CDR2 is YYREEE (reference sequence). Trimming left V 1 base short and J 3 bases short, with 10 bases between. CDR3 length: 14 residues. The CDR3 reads CASSLRTGDYGYTF. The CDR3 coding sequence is TGTGCCAGCAGCTTGAGAACAGGCGACTATGGCTACACCTTC.

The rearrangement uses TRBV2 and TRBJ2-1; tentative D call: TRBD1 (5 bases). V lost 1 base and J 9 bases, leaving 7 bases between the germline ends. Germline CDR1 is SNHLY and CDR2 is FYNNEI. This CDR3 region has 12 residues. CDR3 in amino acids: CASSEVGPEQFF. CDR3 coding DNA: TGTGCCAGCAGTGAAGTGGGGCCTGAGCAGTTCTTC.

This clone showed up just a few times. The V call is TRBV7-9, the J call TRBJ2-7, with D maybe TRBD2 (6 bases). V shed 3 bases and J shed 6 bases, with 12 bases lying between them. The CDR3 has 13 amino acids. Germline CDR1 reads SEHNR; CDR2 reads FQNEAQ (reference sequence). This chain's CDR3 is CASSFGGEIEQYF. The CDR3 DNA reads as TGTGCCAGCAGCTTCGGCGGGGAGATCGAGCAGTACTTC. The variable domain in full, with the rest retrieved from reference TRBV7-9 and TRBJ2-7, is DTGVSQNPRHKITKRGQNVTFRCDPISEHNRLYWYRQTLGQGPEFLTYFQNEAQLEKSRLLSDRFSAERPKGSFSTLEIQRTEQGDSAMYLCASSFGGEIEQYFGPGTRLTVT.

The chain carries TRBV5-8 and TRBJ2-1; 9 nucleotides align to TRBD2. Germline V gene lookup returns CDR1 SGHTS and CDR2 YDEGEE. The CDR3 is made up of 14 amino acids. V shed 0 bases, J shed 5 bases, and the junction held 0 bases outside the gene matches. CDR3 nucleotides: TGTGCCAGCAGCTTGGGGACTAGCGACAATGAGCAGTTCTTC. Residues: CASSLGTSDNEQFF. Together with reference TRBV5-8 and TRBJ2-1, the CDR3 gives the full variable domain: EAGVTQSPTHLIKTRGQQATLRCSPISGHTSVYWYQQALGLGLQFLLWYDEGEERNRGNFPPRFSGRQFPNYSSELNVNALELEDSALYLCASSLGTSDNEQFFGPGTRLTVL.

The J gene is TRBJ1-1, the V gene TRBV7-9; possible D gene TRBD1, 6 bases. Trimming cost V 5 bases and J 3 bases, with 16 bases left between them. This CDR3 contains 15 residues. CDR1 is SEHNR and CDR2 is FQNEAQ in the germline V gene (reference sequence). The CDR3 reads CASSLGQGRDTEAFF. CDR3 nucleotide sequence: TGTGCCAGCAGCCTAGGGCAGGGGAGGGACACTGAAGCTTTCTTT. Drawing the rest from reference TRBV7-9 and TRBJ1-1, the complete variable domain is DTGVSQNPRHKITKRGQNVTFRCDPISEHNRLYWYRQTLGQGPEFLTYFQNEAQLEKSRLLSDRFSAERPKGSFSTLEIQRTEQGDSAMYLCASSLGQGRDTEAFFGQGTRLTVV.

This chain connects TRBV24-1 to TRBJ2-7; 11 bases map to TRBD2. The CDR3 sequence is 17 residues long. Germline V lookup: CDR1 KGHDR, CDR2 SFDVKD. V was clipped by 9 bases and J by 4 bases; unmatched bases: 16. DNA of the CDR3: TGTGCCACCCAAGGACCTCCCCTAGCGGGGGGAGAATACGAGCAGTACTTC. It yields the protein CATQGPPLAGGEYEQYF.

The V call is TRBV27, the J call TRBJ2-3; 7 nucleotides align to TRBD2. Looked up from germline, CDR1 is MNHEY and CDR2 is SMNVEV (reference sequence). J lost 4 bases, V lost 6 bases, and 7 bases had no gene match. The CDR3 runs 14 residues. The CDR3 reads CASSGLVQADTQYF. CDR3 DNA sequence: TGTGCCAGCAGCGGACTAGTTCAGGCAGATACGCAGTATTTT.

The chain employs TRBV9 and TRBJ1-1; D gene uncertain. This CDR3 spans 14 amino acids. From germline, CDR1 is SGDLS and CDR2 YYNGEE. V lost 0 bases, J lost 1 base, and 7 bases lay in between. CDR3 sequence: CASSVASENTEAFF. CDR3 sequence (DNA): TGTGCCAGCAGCGTAGCTTCAGAGAACACTGAAGCTTTCTTT.

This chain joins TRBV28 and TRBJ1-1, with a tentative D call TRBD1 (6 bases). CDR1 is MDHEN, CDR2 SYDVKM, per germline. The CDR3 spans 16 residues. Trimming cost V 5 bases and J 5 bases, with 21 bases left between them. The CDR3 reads CASSPPNLAQGTEAFF. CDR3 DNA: TGTGCCAGCAGTCCGCCGAATTTGGCTCAGGGGACTGAAGCTTTCTTT.

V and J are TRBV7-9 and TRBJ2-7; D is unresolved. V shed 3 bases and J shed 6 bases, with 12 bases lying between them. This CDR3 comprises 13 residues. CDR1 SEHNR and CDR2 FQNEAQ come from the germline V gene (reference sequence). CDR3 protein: CASSFQKSGEQYF. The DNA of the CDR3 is TGTGCCAGCAGCTTTCAAAAGTCCGGCGAGCAGTACTTC.

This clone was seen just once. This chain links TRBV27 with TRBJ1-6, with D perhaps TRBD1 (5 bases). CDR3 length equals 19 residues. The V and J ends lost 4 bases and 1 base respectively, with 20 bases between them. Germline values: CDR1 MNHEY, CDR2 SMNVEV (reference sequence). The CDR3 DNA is TGTGCCAGCAGTTCATATGGGGGAGGCCGGCAGTCCTATAATTCACCCCTCCACTTT. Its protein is CASSSYGGGRQSYNSPLHF.

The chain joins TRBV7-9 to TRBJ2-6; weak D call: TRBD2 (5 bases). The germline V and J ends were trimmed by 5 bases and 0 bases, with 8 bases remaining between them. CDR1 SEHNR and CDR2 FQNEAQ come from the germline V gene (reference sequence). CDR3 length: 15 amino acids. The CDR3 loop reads CASSASGSGANVLTF. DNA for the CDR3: TGTGCCAGCAGCGCGAGCGGCTCTGGGGCCAACGTCCTGACTTTC.

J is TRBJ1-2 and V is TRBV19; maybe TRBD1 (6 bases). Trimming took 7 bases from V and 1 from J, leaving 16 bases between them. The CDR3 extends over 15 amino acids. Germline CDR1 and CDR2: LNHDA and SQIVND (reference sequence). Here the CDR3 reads CASTPDSTINYGYTF. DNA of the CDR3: TGTGCCAGTACACCGGACAGCACGATTAACTATGGCTACACCTTC.